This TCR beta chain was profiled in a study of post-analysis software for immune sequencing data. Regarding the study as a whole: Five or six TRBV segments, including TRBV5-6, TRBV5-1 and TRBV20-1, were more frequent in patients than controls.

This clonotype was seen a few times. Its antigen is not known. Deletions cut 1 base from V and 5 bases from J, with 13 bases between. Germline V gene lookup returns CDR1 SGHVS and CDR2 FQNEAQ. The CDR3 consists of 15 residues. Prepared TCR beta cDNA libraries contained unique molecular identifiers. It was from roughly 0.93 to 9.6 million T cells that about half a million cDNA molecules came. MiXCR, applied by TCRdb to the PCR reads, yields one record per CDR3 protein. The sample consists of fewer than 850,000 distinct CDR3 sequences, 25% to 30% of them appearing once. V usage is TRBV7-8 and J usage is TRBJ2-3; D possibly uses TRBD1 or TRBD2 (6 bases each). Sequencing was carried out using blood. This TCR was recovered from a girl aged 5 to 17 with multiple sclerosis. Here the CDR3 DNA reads TGTGCCAGCAGCTTAGAGGGGGGCAGGGTAGATACGCAGTATTTT. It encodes CASSLEGGRVDTQYF.